These 11 T cell receptor beta chains came from one sample sequenced in a study of a mutant IDH1 vaccine in newly diagnosed glioma. These receptors' targets are unknown. The assay was immunoSEQ multiplex PCR, and TCRdb's table has in-frame clones only and misses some. Of fewer than 70,000 clones listed, 84% are singletons. Time point reported: week 11, during vaccination. Topical imiquimod was applied with each vaccine dose, which held 300 ug of mutant IDH1 20-mer peptide. Here the sequenced sample was PBMCs, taken from a glioma patient whose treatment included an IDH1 peptide vaccine. Receptor source: a man younger than 40 with glioma.

The rearrangement links TRBV5-8 to TRBJ1-1; TRBD1 might be the D (6 bases). Between the trimmed V and J ends, which lost 4 bases and 2 bases, there was a span of 12 bases. CDR1 is SGHTS, CDR2 YDEGEE, per germline. CDR3 size: 14 residues. The CDR3 loop reads CASSRDIRNTEAFF. For the CDR3, the DNA is TGTGCCAGCAGCAGGGACATTAGAAACACTGAAGCTTTCTTT.

This clone came up once. The chain uses TRBV7-2 and TRBJ2-3; D remains unclear. Germline assignment: CDR1 SGHTA and CDR2 FQGNSA. This CDR3 comprises 13 residues. Trimming left V 5 bases short and J 5 bases short, with 11 bases between. Here the CDR3 DNA reads TGTGCCAGCAGCACCGACGCAGGAGATACGCAGTATTTT. Protein: CASSTDAGDTQYF.

The genes are TRBV10-2 and TRBJ2-3; D is uncertain. The CDR3 runs to 12 residues. V was pared by 9 bases and J by 5 bases, with 12 bases between. The germline gives CDR1 WSHSY, CDR2 SAAADI. This CDR3 is CASAHNVDTQYF. Here the CDR3 DNA reads TGCGCCAGTGCCCATAACGTAGATACGCAGTATTTT.

This chain joins TRBV5-1 and TRBJ2-7; D possibly uses TRBD1 or TRBD2 (5 bases each). Germline V gene data show CDR1 as SGHRS and CDR2 as YFSETQ. This CDR3 has 15 amino acids. The ends were cut back, 0 bases at V and 4 bases at J, with 14 bases in the middle. CDR3 sequence: CASSLAASREYEQYF. CDR3 bases: TGCGCCAGCAGCTTGGCGGCTAGCAGGGAATACGAGCAGTACTTC.

The chain uses TRBV9 and TRBJ2-1; 8 nucleotides line up with TRBD2. Germline V gene lookup returns CDR1 SGDLS and CDR2 YYNGEE. Unmatched junction bases numbered 11, after V lost 3 bases and J lost 9 bases. This CDR3 has 15 residues. CDR3 amino acids: CASSDSGNGALEQFF. Written as DNA, the CDR3 is TGTGCCAGCAGCGATAGCGGGAATGGTGCGCTTGAGCAGTTCTTC.

The genes are TRBV15 and TRBJ1-5; 8 nucleotides line up with TRBD1. The CDR3 extends over 17 amino acids. The J segment lost 6 bases and the V segment lost 4 bases, leaving 14 bases of the junction unmatched. From germline, CDR1 is LNHNV and CDR2 YYDKDF (reference sequence). The DNA of the CDR3 is TGTGCCACCAGCAAGGCACAAGGACAGGGCGTAGGTCAGCCCCAGCATTTT. It encodes CATSKAQGQGVGQPQHF.

The V call is TRBV7-9, the J call TRBJ1-3; D not certain. Germline V CDR1 and CDR2: SEHNR, FQNEAQ (reference sequence). The ends were cut back, 5 bases at V and 3 bases at J, with 2 bases in the middle. The CDR3 has 11 amino acids. The CDR3 DNA is TGTGCCAGCAGCGGTGGAAACACCATATATTTT. It yields the protein CASSGGNTIYF.

This clone was seen a single time. The CDR3 sequence is CASSLVQGSDTQYF. The CDR3 coding sequence is TGTGCCAGCAGCTTAGTACAGGGATCAGATACGCAGTATTTT. The chain has TRBV7-2 and TRBJ2-3, with a weak D call TRBD1 (6 bases). Germline V gene sequence: CDR1 SGHTA, CDR2 FQGNSA. With 1 base removed from V and 4 bases from J, the gap between germline ends came to 9 bases. The CDR3 totals 14 residues.

This rearrangement joins TRBV4-1 to TRBJ2-7; D unresolved. Between the trimmed V and J ends, which lost 0 bases and 2 bases, there was a span of 11 bases. This CDR3 has 15 residues. Germline V gene sequence: CDR1 MGHRA, CDR2 YSYEKL. In DNA form, the CDR3 reads TGCGCCAGCAGCCAAGATCGGTGGGCCCCCTACGAGCAGTACTTC. Amino acids: CASSQDRWAPYEQYF.

The gene calls are TRBV18 and TRBJ2-2; D not certain. V lost 2 bases and J lost 3, with 13 bases in between. Germline CDR1 reads KGHSH; CDR2 reads LQKENI. This CDR3 has 16 amino acids. This chain's CDR3 is CASSPRQAVDTGELFF. CDR3 nucleotides: TGTGCCAGCTCACCAAGGCAGGCGGTGGACACCGGGGAGCTGTTTTTT. The entire variable domain, with the rest obtained from reference TRBV18 and TRBJ2-2, is as follows: NAGVMQNPRHLVRRRGQEARLRCSPMKGHSHVYWYRQLPEEGLKFMVYLQKENIIDESGMPKERFSAEFPKEGPSILRIQQVVRGDSAAYFCASSPRQAVDTGELFFGEGSRLTVL.

The CDR3 region is CASSQARPGDGGANVLTF. CDR3 coding DNA: TGTGCCAGCAGCCAAGCGAGACCAGGGGACGGTGGGGCCAACGTCCTGACTTTC. The chain joins TRBV4-2 to TRBJ2-6; the D gene is possibly TRBD1 (6 bases). CDR3 length equals 18 residues. Trimming pared 1 base from V and 3 bases from J, leaving 16 bases between. Germline-derived CDR1 and CDR2 are LGHNA and YNFKEQ.